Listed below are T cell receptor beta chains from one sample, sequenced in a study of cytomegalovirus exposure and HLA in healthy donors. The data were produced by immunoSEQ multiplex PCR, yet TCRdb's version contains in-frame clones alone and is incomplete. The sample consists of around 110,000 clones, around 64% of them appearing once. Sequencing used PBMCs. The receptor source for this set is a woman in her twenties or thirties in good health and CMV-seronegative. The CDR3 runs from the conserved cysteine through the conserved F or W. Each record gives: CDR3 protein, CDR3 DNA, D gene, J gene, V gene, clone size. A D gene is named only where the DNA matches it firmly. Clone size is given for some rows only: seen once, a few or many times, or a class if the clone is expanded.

CDR3aa: CASSSDRAGGYTF; CDR3nt: TGTGCCAGCAGTTCGGACAGGGCTGGCGGCTACACCTTC; d_gene: TRBD1; j_gene: TRBJ1-2; v_gene: TRBV2; abundance: .
CDR3aa: CASSLDPAIKTQYF; CDR3nt: TGTGCCAGCAGCTTAGATCCAGCGATAAAGACCCAGTACTTC; d_gene: .; j_gene: TRBJ2-5; v_gene: TRBV7-8; abundance: .
CDR3aa: CASSQETLSYNEQFF; CDR3nt: TGTGCCAGCAGCCAAGAAACTCTTTCCTACAATGAGCAGTTCTTC; d_gene: .; j_gene: TRBJ2-1; v_gene: TRBV14; abundance: few
CDR3aa: CATSYLYPTNEKLFF; CDR3nt: TGTGCCACCAGCTATCTATATCCAACTAATGAAAAACTGTTTTTT; d_gene: .; j_gene: TRBJ1-4; v_gene: TRBV15; abundance: .
CDR3aa: CASSLGGDTDTQYF; CDR3nt: TGCGCCAGCAGCTTGGGGGGAGACACAGATACGCAGTATTTT; d_gene: .; j_gene: TRBJ2-3; v_gene: TRBV5-1; abundance: .
CDR3aa: CASSPPDRPYNEQFF; CDR3nt: TGTGCCAGCTCACCACCGGACAGGCCCTACAATGAGCAGTTCTTC; d_gene: TRBD1; j_gene: TRBJ2-1; v_gene: TRBV18; abundance: .
CDR3aa: CASSLDSGRAQTQYF; CDR3nt: TGTGCCAGCAGTTTAGATAGCGGGAGGGCACAGACCCAGTACTTC; d_gene: TRBD2; j_gene: TRBJ2-5; v_gene: TRBV27; abundance: .
CDR3aa: CASSLQGVNSGNTIYF; CDR3nt: TGTGCCAGCAGCTTACAAGGGGTTAACTCTGGAAACACCATATATTTT; d_gene: .; j_gene: TRBJ1-3; v_gene: TRBV11-2; abundance: .
CDR3aa: CASSLYQETQYF; CDR3nt: TGTGCCAGCAGTCTTTACCAAGAGACCCAGTACTTC; d_gene: .; j_gene: TRBJ2-5; v_gene: TRBV28; abundance: .
CDR3aa: CAWSTAGGIYEQYF; CDR3nt: TGTGCCTGGAGTACTGCGGGAGGGATATACGAGCAGTACTTC; d_gene: TRBD2; j_gene: TRBJ2-7; v_gene: TRBV30; abundance: .
CDR3aa: CASSLAKQSSYEQYF; CDR3nt: TGTGCCAGCAGCTTAGCAAAACAGAGCTCCTACGAGCAGTACTTC; d_gene: .; j_gene: TRBJ2-7; v_gene: TRBV7-9; abundance: .
CDR3aa: CASSQGGSFTGELFF; CDR3nt: TGTGCCAGCAGCCAAGGGGGAAGCTTCACCGGGGAGCTGTTTTTT; d_gene: .; j_gene: TRBJ2-2; v_gene: TRBV11-3; abundance: .
CDR3aa: CASSFTSLVQFF; CDR3nt: TGTGCCAGCAGCTTCACTAGTTTGGTGCAGTTCTTC; d_gene: .; j_gene: TRBJ2-1; v_gene: TRBV5-6; abundance: few
CDR3aa: CASSAGHEQYF; CDR3nt: TGTGCCAGCAGTGCAGGGCACGAGCAGTACTTC; d_gene: .; j_gene: TRBJ2-7; v_gene: TRBV27; abundance: .
CDR3aa: CASSLAGTSGSYNEQFF; CDR3nt: TGCGCCAGCAGCCTCGCCGGGACTAGCGGGAGCTACAATGAGCAGTTCTTC; d_gene: TRBD2; j_gene: TRBJ2-1; v_gene: TRBV5-1; abundance: .
CDR3aa: CASSLGGWDTEAFF; CDR3nt: TGTGCCAGCAGCTTAGGAGGGTGGGACACTGAAGCTTTCTTT; d_gene: .; j_gene: TRBJ1-1; v_gene: TRBV7-9; abundance: .
CDR3aa: CASRRDRANDNEQFF; CDR3nt: TGTGCCAGCAGACGGGACAGGGCTAACGACAATGAGCAGTTCTTC; d_gene: TRBD1; j_gene: TRBJ2-1; v_gene: TRBV5-4; abundance: .
CDR3aa: CASSKGGDSETQYF; CDR3nt: TGTGCCAGCAGCAAGGGGGGGGATTCGGAGACCCAGTACTTC; d_gene: .; j_gene: TRBJ2-5; v_gene: TRBV9; abundance: .
CDR3aa: CAWTSLGTVYNSPLHF; CDR3nt: TGTGCCTGGACCTCCCTTGGGACAGTCTATAATTCACCCCTCCACTTT; d_gene: TRBD1; j_gene: TRBJ1-6; v_gene: TRBV30; abundance: few
CDR3aa: CASSKEAGLYNEQFF; CDR3nt: TGTGCCAGTAGTAAGGAAGCGGGATTATACAATGAGCAGTTCTTC; d_gene: TRBD2; j_gene: TRBJ2-1; v_gene: TRBV19; abundance: .
CDR3aa: CASSPGLARNEQFF; CDR3nt: TGTGCCAGCAGCCCCGGACTAGCGCGCAATGAGCAGTTCTTC; d_gene: TRBD2; j_gene: TRBJ2-1; v_gene: TRBV11-3; abundance: .
CDR3aa: CASISPTIGNTIYF; CDR3nt: TGTGCCAGTATATCCCCCACAATTGGAAACACCATATATTTT; d_gene: .; j_gene: TRBJ1-3; v_gene: TRBV19; abundance: .
CDR3aa: CASSPRDRGGGYTF; CDR3nt: TGTGCCAGCAGCCCTAGGGACAGGGGAGGGGGCTACACCTTC; d_gene: TRBD1; j_gene: TRBJ1-2; v_gene: TRBV7-2; abundance: .
CDR3aa: CASSTPGQGLSIGNQPQHF; CDR3nt: TGTGCCAGTAGTACCCCGGGACAGGGCTTGAGTATCGGCAATCAGCCCCAGCATTTT; d_gene: TRBD1; j_gene: TRBJ1-5; v_gene: TRBV19; abundance: .
CDR3aa: CASNYGTGPGELFF; CDR3nt: TGTGCCAGCAACTACGGGACAGGCCCCGGGGAGCTGTTTTTT; d_gene: TRBD1; j_gene: TRBJ2-2; v_gene: TRBV2; abundance: few
CDR3aa: CASSFIPRGSSYEQYF; CDR3nt: TGTGCCAGCAGTTTCATCCCTCGGGGTAGCTCCTACGAGCAGTACTTC; d_gene: .; j_gene: TRBJ2-7; v_gene: TRBV28; abundance: .
CDR3aa: CTSSQDLPGDIYNEQFF; CDR3nt: TGCACCAGCAGCCAAGATTTGCCGGGAGATATTTACAATGAGCAGTTCTTC; d_gene: .; j_gene: TRBJ2-1; v_gene: TRBV1; abundance: .
CDR3aa: CASSSDRPARLFF; CDR3nt: TGCGCCAGCAGCTCGGACAGGCCGGCGAGACTGTTTTTT; d_gene: TRBD1; j_gene: TRBJ1-4; v_gene: TRBV5-1; abundance: .
CDR3aa: CASSIWGRTYNEQFF; CDR3nt: TGTGCCAGTAGTATATGGGGGCGAACCTACAATGAGCAGTTCTTC; d_gene: .; j_gene: TRBJ2-1; v_gene: TRBV19; abundance: few
CDR3aa: CASSAAGTSGVTDTQYF; CDR3nt: TGTGCCAGCAGCGCTGCCGGGACTAGCGGGGTCACAGATACGCAGTATTTT; d_gene: TRBD2; j_gene: TRBJ2-3; v_gene: TRBV9; abundance: few
CDR3aa: CASSVIQGTGELFF; CDR3nt: TGTGCCAGTAGTGTTATCCAGGGCACCGGGGAGCTGTTTTTT; d_gene: .; j_gene: TRBJ2-2; v_gene: TRBV19; abundance: .
CDR3aa: CASSSQGASTDTQYF; CDR3nt: TGTGCCAGCAGCTCACAGGGGGCTAGCACAGATACGCAGTATTTT; d_gene: TRBD1; j_gene: TRBJ2-3; v_gene: TRBV5-4; abundance: .
CDR3aa: CASRLVAEF; CDR3nt: TGTGCAAGTCGCTTAGTCGCGGAGTTT; d_gene: .; j_gene: TRBJ2-3; v_gene: TRBV12-2; abundance: .
CDR3aa: CASSLVQGSTDTQYF; CDR3nt: TGCGCCAGCAGCTTGGTTCAGGGAAGCACAGATACGCAGTATTTT; d_gene: .; j_gene: TRBJ2-3; v_gene: TRBV5-1; abundance: .
CDR3aa: CASAPSGGPGELFF; CDR3nt: TGTGCTAGTGCCCCCTCAGGGGGGCCCGGGGAGCTGTTTTTT; d_gene: .; j_gene: TRBJ2-2; v_gene: TRBV12-5; abundance: few
CDR3aa: CASSESGGRSNQPQHF; CDR3nt: TGTGCCAGCAGTGAGTCAGGGGGTAGGAGCAATCAGCCCCAGCATTTT; d_gene: TRBD1; j_gene: TRBJ1-5; v_gene: TRBV2; abundance: .
CDR3aa: CASSDGRAGEQFF; CDR3nt: TGTGCCAGCAGCGACGGGAGAGCGGGTGAGCAGTTCTTC; d_gene: .; j_gene: TRBJ2-1; v_gene: TRBV7-6; abundance: .
CDR3aa: CASRNKTGWSSYNEQFF; CDR3nt: TGTGCCAGCAGAAATAAGACAGGGTGGTCCTCCTACAATGAGCAGTTCTTC; d_gene: TRBD1; j_gene: TRBJ2-1; v_gene: TRBV13; abundance: .
CDR3aa: CATSRDRGRNQPQHF; CDR3nt: TGTGCCACCAGCAGAGATAGGGGCAGAAATCAGCCCCAGCATTTT; d_gene: .; j_gene: TRBJ1-5; v_gene: TRBV15; abundance: .
CDR3aa: CASSPDRLSGNTIYF; CDR3nt: TGTGCCAGCAGCCCTGACCGACTCTCTGGAAACACCATATATTTT; d_gene: .; j_gene: TRBJ1-3; v_gene: TRBV4-2; abundance: .
CDR3aa: CAISDRVSGRENEQFF; CDR3nt: TGTGCCATCAGTGATCGTGTTAGCGGGAGGGAGAATGAGCAGTTCTTC; d_gene: TRBD2; j_gene: TRBJ2-1; v_gene: TRBV10-3; abundance: .
CDR3aa: CASGFYTGVRTEAFF; CDR3nt: TGCGCCAGCGGATTTTACACAGGGGTCCGGACTGAAGCTTTCTTT; d_gene: TRBD1; j_gene: TRBJ1-1; v_gene: TRBV5-1; abundance: .
CDR3aa: CASSVVAGGFTDTQYF; CDR3nt: TGTGCCAGCAGCGTAGTAGCGGGAGGCTTCACAGATACGCAGTATTTT; d_gene: TRBD2; j_gene: TRBJ2-3; v_gene: TRBV9; abundance: .
CDR3aa: CASSAPGRNQPQHF; CDR3nt: TGTGCCAGCAGTGCCCCAGGGCGCAATCAGCCCCAGCATTTT; d_gene: .; j_gene: TRBJ1-5; v_gene: TRBV27; abundance: .
CDR3aa: CASSPRQNYGYTF; CDR3nt: TGTGCCAGCAGTCCCAGACAGAACTATGGCTACACCTTC; d_gene: .; j_gene: TRBJ1-2; v_gene: TRBV27; abundance: .
CDR3aa: CASSLPSGNQETQYF; CDR3nt: TGTGCCAGCAGCTTACCTAGCGGGAACCAAGAGACCCAGTACTTC; d_gene: TRBD2; j_gene: TRBJ2-5; v_gene: TRBV7-9; abundance: few
CDR3aa: CASNSAGTGRFVAQYF; CDR3nt: TGTGCCAGCAACTCAGCCGGGACAGGGCGGTTCGTGGCCCAGTACTTC; d_gene: TRBD1; j_gene: TRBJ2-5; v_gene: TRBV28; abundance: .
CDR3aa: CASSDAQRGSETQYF; CDR3nt: TGCGCCAGCAGTGACGCCCAGCGGGGCTCAGAGACCCAGTACTTC; d_gene: TRBD2; j_gene: TRBJ2-5; v_gene: TRBV10-2; abundance: once
CDR3aa: CASSFEGVYNEQFF; CDR3nt: TGTGCCAGCAGCTTCGAGGGGGTGTACAATGAGCAGTTCTTC; d_gene: .; j_gene: TRBJ2-1; v_gene: TRBV7-3; abundance: .
CDR3aa: CSVEGVRGNYGYTF; CDR3nt: TGCAGTGTTGAAGGGGTCAGGGGAAACTATGGCTACACCTTC; d_gene: .; j_gene: TRBJ1-2; v_gene: TRBV29-1; abundance: .
CDR3aa: CATSRDQGLADADTQYF; CDR3nt: TGTGCCACCAGCAGAGATCAAGGGCTAGCGGACGCAGATACGCAGTATTTT; d_gene: TRBD2; j_gene: TRBJ2-3; v_gene: TRBV15; abundance: .
CDR3aa: CASSFDRNNEQFF; CDR3nt: TGTGCCAGCAGTTTCGACAGAAACAATGAGCAGTTCTTC; d_gene: .; j_gene: TRBJ2-1; v_gene: TRBV28; abundance: once
CDR3aa: CASSLSRDSSYGYTF; CDR3nt: TGTGCCAGCAGCTTGAGCCGGGACAGTTCCTATGGCTACACCTTC; d_gene: TRBD1; j_gene: TRBJ1-2; v_gene: TRBV11-2; abundance: .
CDR3aa: CASSRDRVNYGYTF; CDR3nt: TGCGCCAGCAGCCGGGACAGAGTTAACTATGGCTACACCTTC; d_gene: TRBD1; j_gene: TRBJ1-2; v_gene: TRBV4-1; abundance: .
CDR3aa: CASSFPTDTQYF; CDR3nt: TGTGCCAGCAGCTTTCCTACAGATACGCAGTATTTT; d_gene: .; j_gene: TRBJ2-3; v_gene: TRBV7-8; abundance: once
CDR3aa: CASSLLIGLETYEQYF; CDR3nt: TGTGCCAGCAGCTTGTTAATCGGGTTAGAGACCTACGAGCAGTACTTC; d_gene: .; j_gene: TRBJ2-7; v_gene: TRBV5-6; abundance: few
CDR3aa: CATSRDTNTEAFF; CDR3nt: TGTGCCACCAGCAGGGACACCAACACTGAAGCTTTCTTT; d_gene: .; j_gene: TRBJ1-1; v_gene: TRBV15; abundance: .
CDR3aa: CASSQRVRRGSRYEQYF; CDR3nt: TGCGCCAGCAGTCAACGCGTCCGACGAGGATCGAGGTACGAGCAGTACTTC; d_gene: .; j_gene: TRBJ2-7; v_gene: TRBV23-1; abundance: once
CDR3aa: CASSPDSHNSPLHF; CDR3nt: TGTGCCAGTAGTCCGGACAGCCATAATTCACCCCTCCACTTT; d_gene: .; j_gene: TRBJ1-6; v_gene: TRBV19; abundance: few
CDR3aa: CASSLGLRGVIQYF; CDR3nt: TGTGCCAGCAGCTTAGGATTACGGGGGGTCATTCAGTACTTC; d_gene: TRBD2; j_gene: TRBJ2-4; v_gene: TRBV7-2; abundance: .